The entry below describes one T cell receptor beta chain. The antigen remains unidentified. The donors were in the roughly 110-subject validation cohort; that cohort was separate from the approximately 700-subject first cohort. This record comes from a study of cytomegalovirus exposure and HLA in healthy donors. The germline V gene encodes CDR1 SEHNR and CDR2 FQNEAQ (reference sequence). The V gene end was trimmed by 7 bases and the J gene end by 5 bases; junction bases not matched to a gene: 17. CDR3 length: 17 residues. General study findings and limits: In the 95 to 150 validation repertoires, approximately 94% of cluster scores exceeded 0, per a later analysis. Researchers reported that a few CMV-associated chains were confirmed in vitro as CMV antigen-specific. A list of more than 150 TCR beta chains associated with cytomegalovirus was given.

Generated by immunoSEQ multiplex PCR, the TCRdb table keeps only in-frame clones and is missing some. The table shows roughly 43,000 clones, with roughly nine tenths occurring only once. The J gene is TRBJ1-1, the V gene TRBV7-9, with 9 positions matching TRBD1. Material for sequencing was PBMCs. The clonotype was recovered from a man aged 18 to 30 in good health and CMV-seronegative. CDR3 bases: TGTGCCAGCACCCTAGGGGGGCTACAGGGGGCGCGGACTGAAGCTTTCTTT. Translating gives CASTLGGLQGARTEAFF.